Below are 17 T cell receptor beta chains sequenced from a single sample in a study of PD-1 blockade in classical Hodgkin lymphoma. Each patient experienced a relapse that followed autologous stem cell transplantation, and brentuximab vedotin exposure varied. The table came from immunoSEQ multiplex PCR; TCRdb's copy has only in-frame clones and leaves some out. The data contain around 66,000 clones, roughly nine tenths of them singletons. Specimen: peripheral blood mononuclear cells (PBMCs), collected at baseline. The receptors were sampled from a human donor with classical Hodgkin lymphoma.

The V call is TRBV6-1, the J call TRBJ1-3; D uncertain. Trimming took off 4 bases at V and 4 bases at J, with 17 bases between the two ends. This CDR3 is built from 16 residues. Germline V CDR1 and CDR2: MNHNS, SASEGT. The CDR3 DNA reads TGTGCCAGCAGTGGAGGGCAGGTCTTAGGGGGAAACACCATATATTTT. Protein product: CASSGGQVLGGNTIYF.

The CDR3 loop is CASSVGGWTGTNVDTQYF. In nucleotides, the CDR3 is TGTGCCAGCAGCGTTGGGGGTTGGACCGGGACTAATGTAGATACGCAGTATTTT. The chain recombines TRBV9 with TRBJ2-3, with 7 bases that match TRBD2. This CDR3 has 18 amino acids. The V segment lost 2 bases and the J segment 5 bases; nucleotides outside the gene matches: 17. Germline V gene lookup returns CDR1 SGDLS and CDR2 YYNGEE.

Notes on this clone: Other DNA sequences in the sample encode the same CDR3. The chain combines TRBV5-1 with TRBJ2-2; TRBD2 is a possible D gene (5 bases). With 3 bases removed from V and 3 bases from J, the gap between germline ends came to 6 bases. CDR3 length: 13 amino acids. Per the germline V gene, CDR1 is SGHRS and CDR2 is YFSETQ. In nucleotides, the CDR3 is TGCGCCAGCAGCTCGGGGTACACCGGGGAGCTGTTTTTT. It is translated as CASSSGYTGELFF.

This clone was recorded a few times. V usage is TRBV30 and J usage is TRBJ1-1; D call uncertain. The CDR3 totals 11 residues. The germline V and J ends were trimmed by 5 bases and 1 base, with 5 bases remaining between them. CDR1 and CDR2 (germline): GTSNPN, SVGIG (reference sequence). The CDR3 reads CAWWRNTEAFF. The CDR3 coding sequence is TGTGCCTGGTGGCGGAACACTGAAGCTTTCTTT. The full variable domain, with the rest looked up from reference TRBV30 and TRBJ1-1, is SQTIHQWPATLVQPVGSPLSLECTVEGTSNPNLYWYRQAAGRGLQLLFYSVGIGQISSEVPQNLSASRPQDRQFILSSKKLLLSDSGFYLCAWWRNTEAFFGQGTRLTVV.

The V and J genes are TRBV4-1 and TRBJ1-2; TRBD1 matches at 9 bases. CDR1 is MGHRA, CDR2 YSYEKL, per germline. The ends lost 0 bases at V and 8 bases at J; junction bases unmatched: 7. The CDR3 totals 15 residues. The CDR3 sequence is CASSQEGTGMPGYTF. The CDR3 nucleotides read TGCGCCAGCAGCCAAGAGGGGACAGGGATGCCCGGCTACACCTTC.

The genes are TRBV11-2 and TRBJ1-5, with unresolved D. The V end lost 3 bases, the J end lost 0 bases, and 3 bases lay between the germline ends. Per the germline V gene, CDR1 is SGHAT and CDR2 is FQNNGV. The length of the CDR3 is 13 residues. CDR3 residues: CASSFGSNQPQHF. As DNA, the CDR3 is TGTGCCAGCAGCTTTGGTAGCAATCAGCCCCAGCATTTT. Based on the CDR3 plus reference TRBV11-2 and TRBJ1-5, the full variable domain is EAGVAQSPRYKIIEKRQSVAFWCNPISGHATLYWYQQILGQGPKLLIQFQNNGVVDDSQLPKDRFSAERLKGVDSTLKIQPAKLEDSAVYLCASSFGSNQPQHFGDGTRLSIL.

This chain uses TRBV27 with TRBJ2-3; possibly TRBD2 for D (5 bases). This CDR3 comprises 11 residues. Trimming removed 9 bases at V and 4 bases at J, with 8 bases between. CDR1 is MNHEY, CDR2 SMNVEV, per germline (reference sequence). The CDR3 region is CASAGADTQYF. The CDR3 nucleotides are TGTGCCAGTGCGGGCGCAGATACGCAGTATTTT.

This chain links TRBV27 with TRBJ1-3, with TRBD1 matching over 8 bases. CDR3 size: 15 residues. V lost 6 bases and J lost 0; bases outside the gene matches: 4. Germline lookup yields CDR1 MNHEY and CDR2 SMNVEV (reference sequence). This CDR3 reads CASRKTGGSGNTIYF. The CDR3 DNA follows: TGTGCCAGCAGGAAAACAGGGGGCTCTGGAAACACCATATATTTT.

CDR3 region: CASSKDTEAFF. The DNA of the CDR3 is TGCGCCAGCTCCAAGGACACTGAAGCTTTCTTT. The gene calls are TRBV5-1 and TRBJ1-1; D is undetermined. V was clipped by 7 bases and J by 3 bases, with 7 bases between them. Germline CDR1 and CDR2: SGHRS and YFSETQ. CDR3 length: 11 residues.

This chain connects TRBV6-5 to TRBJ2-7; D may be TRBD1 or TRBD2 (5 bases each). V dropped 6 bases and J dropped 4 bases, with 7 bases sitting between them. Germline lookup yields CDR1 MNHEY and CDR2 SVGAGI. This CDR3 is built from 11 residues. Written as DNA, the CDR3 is TGTGCCAGCAGGGGGGTTTACGAGCAGTACTTC. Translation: CASRGVYEQYF.

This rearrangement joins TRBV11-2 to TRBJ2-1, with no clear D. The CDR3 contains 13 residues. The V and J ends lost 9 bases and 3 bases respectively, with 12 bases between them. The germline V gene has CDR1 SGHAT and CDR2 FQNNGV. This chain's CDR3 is CASTHADYNEQFF. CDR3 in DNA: TGTGCCAGTACCCACGCTGACTACAATGAGCAGTTCTTC.

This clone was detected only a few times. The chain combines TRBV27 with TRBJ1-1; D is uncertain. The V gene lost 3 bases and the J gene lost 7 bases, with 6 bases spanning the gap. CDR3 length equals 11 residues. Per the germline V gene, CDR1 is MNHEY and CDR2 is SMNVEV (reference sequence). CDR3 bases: TGTGCCAGCAGTTTTGGGAATGAAGCTTTCTTT. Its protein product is CASSFGNEAFF.

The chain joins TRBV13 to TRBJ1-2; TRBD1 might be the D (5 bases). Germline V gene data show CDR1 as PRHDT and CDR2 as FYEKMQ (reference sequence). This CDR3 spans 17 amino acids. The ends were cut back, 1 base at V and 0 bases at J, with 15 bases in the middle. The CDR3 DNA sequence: TGTGCCAGCAGCTTAGTATTTCGGGGGATACCTAACTATGGCTACACCTTC. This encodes CASSLVFRGIPNYGYTF.

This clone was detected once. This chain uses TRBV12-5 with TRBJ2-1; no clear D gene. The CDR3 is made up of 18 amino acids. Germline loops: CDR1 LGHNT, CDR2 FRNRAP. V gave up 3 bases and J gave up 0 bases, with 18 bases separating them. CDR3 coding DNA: TGTGCTAGTGGTTTCGGCCCCTACAAACAGAGCTCCTACAATGAGCAGTTCTTC. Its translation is CASGFGPYKQSSYNEQFF. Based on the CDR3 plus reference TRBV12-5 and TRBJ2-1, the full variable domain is DARVTQTPRHKVTEMGQEVTMRCQPILGHNTVFWYRQTMMQGLELLAYFRNRAPLDDSGMPKDRFSAEMPDATLATLKIQPSEPRDSAVYFCASGFGPYKQSSYNEQFFGPGTRLTVL.

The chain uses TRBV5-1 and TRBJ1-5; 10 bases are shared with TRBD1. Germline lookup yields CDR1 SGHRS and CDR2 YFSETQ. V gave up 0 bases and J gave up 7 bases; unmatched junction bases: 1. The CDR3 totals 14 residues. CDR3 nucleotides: TGCGCCAGCAGCTTGGGACAGGGGGCCCAGCCCCAGCATTTT. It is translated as CASSLGQGAQPQHF. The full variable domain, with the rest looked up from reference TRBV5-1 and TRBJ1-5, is KAGVTQTPRYLIKTRGQQVTLSCSPISGHRSVSWYQQTPGQGLQFLFEYFSETQRNKGNFPGRFSGRQFSNSRSEMNVSTLELGDSALYLCASSLGQGAQPQHFGDGTRLSIL.

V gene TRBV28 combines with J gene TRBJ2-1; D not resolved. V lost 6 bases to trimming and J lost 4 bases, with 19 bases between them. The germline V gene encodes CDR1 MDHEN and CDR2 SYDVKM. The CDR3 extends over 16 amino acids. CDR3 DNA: TGTGCCAGCAGCCTGTACCCCGGATCGGGTTACAATGAGCAGTTCTTC. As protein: CASSLYPGSGYNEQFF.

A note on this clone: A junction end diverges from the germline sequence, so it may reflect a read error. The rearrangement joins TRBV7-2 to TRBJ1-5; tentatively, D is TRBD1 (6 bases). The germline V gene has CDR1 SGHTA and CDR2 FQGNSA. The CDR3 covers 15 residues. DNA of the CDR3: TGTGCCAGCAGCATAGCGTTAGGGAGGGGGAAGCCCCAGCATTTT. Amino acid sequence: CASSIALGRGKPQHF. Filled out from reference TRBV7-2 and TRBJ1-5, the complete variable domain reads GAGVSQSPSNKVTEKGKDVELRCDPISGHTALYWYRQSLGQGLEFLIYFQGNSAPDKSGLPSDRFSAERTGGSVSTLTIQRTQQEDSAVYLCASSIALGRGKPQHFGDGTRLSIL.